The subject of this entry is one T cell receptor (beta chain). What it recognizes is unknown. The data belong to a study of STAT5B mutations in CD4+ large granular lymphocyte leukemia. Trimming cost V 3 bases and J 0 bases; bases outside gene matches: 5. The CDR3 spans 18 residues. The germline CDR1 and CDR2 sequences are SGHDN and FVKESK. Study-wide points: Higher CD4+ than CD8+ T-LGLL clonality might reflect small sample size.

Sequenced by immunoSEQ multiplex PCR; TCRdb stores in-frame clones only, minus some. Of about 30,000 clones detected, more than 60% appear once; the ten largest clones hold 2.1%. The sequenced sample was CD4+ T cells from blood buffy coats. The TCR was taken from a human donor in good health. This chain uses TRBV14 with TRBJ2-6; 10 bases map to TRBD1. CDR3 bases: TGTGCCAGCAGCCACGGGACAGGGGCTATCTCTGGGGCCAACGTCCTGACTTTC. It codes for CASSHGTGAISGANVLTF.